This record covers a single T cell receptor beta chain. This study enrolled people aged 18 to 89 from roughly 22 US geographic areas. Recovered status in Cohort 3 required two negative PCRs, clearance, or symptom resolution. This sample was taken from a study of blood T cell repertoires in COVID-19. In the study overall: Material from acute and convalescent COVID-19 was sourced from the United States, Italy and Spain.

Authors' processing steps: Amplified reference gene primers provided the basis for estimating nucleated cell counts. Some clones are missing from TCRdb's copy, which holds only in-frame ones; the method was immunoSEQ multiplex PCR. The D gene and trimming were derived from the DNA, and the V and J assignments and clone size from that table. In the table there are more than 350,000 clones, roughly nine tenths of which are singletons. Trimming took off 0 bases at V and 6 bases at J, with 9 bases between the two ends. The germline gives CDR1 GTSNPN, CDR2 SVGIG (reference sequence). This CDR3 is built from 13 residues.

This receptor was identified in a man aged 18-30 years who had recovered from COVID-19. The chain uses TRBV30 and TRBJ1-5; D not certain. Sequenced sample: PBMCs or T cells enriched from blood (not recorded which). CDR3 loop: CAWSVSETQPQHF. In DNA, the CDR3 is TGTGCCTGGAGTGTATCAGAAACTCAGCCCCAGCATTTT.